Described below is a single TCR beta chain sequence and its context. This sample was included in a study of control samples from healthy donors and cancer patients. V lost 0 bases, J lost 0 bases, and 4 bases stayed unmatched. Germline values: CDR1 GTSNPN, CDR2 SVGIG (reference sequence). The length of the CDR3 is 16 residues. Some clones are missing from TCRdb's copy, which holds only in-frame ones; the method was immunoSEQ multiplex PCR. The table shows approximately 130,000 clones, with around 87% occurring only once. Sequenced sample: blood. This clonotype originated in a man aged 40-49 years in good health. V is TRBV30 and J is TRBJ1-1; 10 positions match TRBD1. The CDR3 loop is CAWSVGQGRMNTEAFF. The CDR3 DNA reads TGTGCCTGGAGTGTGGGACAGGGGCGGATGAACACTGAAGCTTTCTTT.